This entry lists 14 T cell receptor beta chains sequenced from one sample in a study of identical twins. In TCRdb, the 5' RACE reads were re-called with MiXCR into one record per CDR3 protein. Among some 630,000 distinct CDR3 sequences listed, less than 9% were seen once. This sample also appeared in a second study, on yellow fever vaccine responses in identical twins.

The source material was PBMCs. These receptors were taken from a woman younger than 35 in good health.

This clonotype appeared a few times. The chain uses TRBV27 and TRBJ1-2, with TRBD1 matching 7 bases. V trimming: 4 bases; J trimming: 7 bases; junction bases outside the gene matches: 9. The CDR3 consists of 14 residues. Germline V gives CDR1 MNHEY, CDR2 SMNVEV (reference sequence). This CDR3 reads CASSSHPGTAGYTF. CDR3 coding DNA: TGTGCCAGCAGTTCACACCCTGGGACAGCTGGCTACACCTTC.

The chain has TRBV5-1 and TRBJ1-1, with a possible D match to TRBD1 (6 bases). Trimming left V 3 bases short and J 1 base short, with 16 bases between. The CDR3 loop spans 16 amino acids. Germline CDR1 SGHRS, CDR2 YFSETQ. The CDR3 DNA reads TGCGCCAGCAGCTACACCGGGACACTTCGGAACACTGAAGCTTTCTTT. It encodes CASSYTGTLRNTEAFF. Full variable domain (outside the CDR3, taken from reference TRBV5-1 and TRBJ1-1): KAGVTQTPRYLIKTRGQQVTLSCSPISGHRSVSWYQQTPGQGLQFLFEYFSETQRNKGNFPGRFSGRQFSNSRSEMNVSTLELGDSALYLCASSYTGTLRNTEAFFGQGTRLTVV.

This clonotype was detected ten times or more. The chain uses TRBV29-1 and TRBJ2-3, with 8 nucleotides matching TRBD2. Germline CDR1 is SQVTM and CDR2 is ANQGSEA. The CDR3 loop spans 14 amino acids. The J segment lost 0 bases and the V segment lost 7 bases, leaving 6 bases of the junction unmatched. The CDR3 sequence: CSAGLASSTDTQYF. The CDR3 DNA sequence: TGCAGCGCCGGACTAGCTTCTAGCACAGATACGCAGTATTTT.

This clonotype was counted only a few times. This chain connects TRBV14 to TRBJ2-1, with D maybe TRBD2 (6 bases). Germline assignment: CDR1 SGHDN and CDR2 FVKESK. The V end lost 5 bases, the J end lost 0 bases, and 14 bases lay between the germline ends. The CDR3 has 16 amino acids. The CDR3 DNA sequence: TGTGCCAGCAGCACCCGGGACTCCCGCTCCTACAATGAGCAGTTCTTC. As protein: CASSTRDSRSYNEQFF.

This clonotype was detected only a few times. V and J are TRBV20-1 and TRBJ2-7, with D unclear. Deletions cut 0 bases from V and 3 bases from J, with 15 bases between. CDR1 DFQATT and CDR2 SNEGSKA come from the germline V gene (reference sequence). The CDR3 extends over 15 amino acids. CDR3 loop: CSARDLEGRDYEQYV. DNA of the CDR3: TGCAGTGCTAGAGATTTAGAAGGGCGCGACTACGAGCAGTACGTC.

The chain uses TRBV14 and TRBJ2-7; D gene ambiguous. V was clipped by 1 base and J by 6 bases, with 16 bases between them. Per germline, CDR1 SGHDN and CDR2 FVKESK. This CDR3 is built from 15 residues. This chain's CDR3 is CASSQVPAVYVEQYF. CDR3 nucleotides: TGTGCCAGCAGCCAAGTGCCAGCCGTATACGTCGAGCAGTACTTC.

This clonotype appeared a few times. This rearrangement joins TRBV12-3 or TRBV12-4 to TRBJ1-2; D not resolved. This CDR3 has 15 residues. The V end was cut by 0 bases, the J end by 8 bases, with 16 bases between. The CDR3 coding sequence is TGTGCCAGCAGTTTAGCGCCGTCAGAGCTGAGGGGCTACACCTTC. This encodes CASSLAPSELRGYTF.

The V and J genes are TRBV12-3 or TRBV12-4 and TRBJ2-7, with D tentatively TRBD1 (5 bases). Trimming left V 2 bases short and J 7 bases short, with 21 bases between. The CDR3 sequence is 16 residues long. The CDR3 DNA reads TGTGCCAGCAGTTTACCCTTTAGGACAAGGGAAAGGGAGCAGTACGTC. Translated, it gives CASSLPFRTREREQYV.

In nucleotides, the CDR3 is TGTGCCAGCAGCACTATTTGGGGCGGGGAGACCCAGTACTTC. This sequence encodes CASSTIWGGETQYF. The chain is built from TRBV27 and TRBJ2-5; TRBD1 or TRBD2 may be the D gene (5 bases each). V was shortened by 6 bases and J by 5 bases, with 16 bases between the two germline ends. There are 14 residues in the CDR3. CDR1 is MNHEY, CDR2 SMNVEV, per germline (reference sequence).

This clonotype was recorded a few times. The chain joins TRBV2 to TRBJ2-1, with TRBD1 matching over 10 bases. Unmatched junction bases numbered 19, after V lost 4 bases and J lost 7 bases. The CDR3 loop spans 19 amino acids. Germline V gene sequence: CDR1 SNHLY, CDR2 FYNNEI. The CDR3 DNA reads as TGTGCCAGCAGTGTTAACCCCGAAGAGAACGGGACAGGGGAAAATGAGCAGTTCTTC. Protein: CASSVNPEENGTGENEQFF.

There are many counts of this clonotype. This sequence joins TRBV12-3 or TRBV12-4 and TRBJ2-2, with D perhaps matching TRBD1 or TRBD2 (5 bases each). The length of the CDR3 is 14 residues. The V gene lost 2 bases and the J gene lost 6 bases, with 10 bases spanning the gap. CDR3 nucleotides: TGTGCCAGCAGTTTAAGGGACGGTGCCGGGGAGCTGTTTTTT. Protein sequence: CASSLRDGAGELFF.

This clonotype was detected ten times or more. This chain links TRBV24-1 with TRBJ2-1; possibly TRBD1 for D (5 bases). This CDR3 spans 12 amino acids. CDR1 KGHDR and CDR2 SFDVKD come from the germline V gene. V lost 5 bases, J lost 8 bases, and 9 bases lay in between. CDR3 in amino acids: CATSVSGYEQFF. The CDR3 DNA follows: TGTGCCACCAGTGTTTCAGGGTATGAGCAGTTCTTC.

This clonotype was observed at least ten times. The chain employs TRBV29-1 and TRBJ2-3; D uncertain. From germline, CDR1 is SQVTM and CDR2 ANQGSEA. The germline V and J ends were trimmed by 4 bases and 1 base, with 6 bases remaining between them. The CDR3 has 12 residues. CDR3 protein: CSVVRGTDTQYF. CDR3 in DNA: TGCAGCGTTGTACGGGGCACAGATACGCAGTATTTT.

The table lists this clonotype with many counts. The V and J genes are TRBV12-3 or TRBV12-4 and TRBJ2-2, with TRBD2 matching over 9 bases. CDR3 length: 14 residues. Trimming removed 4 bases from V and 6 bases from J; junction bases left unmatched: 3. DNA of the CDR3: TGTGCCAGCAGTTGGGGACTAGCTCCCGGGGAGCTGTTTTTT. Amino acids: CASSWGLAPGELFF.